The sequence of this T cell receptor beta chain was determined in a study of post-analysis software for immune sequencing data. Study-wide background: Courses of disease covered relapsing-remitting, secondary progressive and progressive-relapsing multiple sclerosis.

This clonotype was observed a handful of times. Its antigen is as yet unknown. Study-level findings and limits: The normalized Chao1 diversity of multiple sclerosis patients was significantly lower than that of controls. Comparison of patients with controls showed five TRBV segments more frequent in patients, TRBV5-6, TRBV5-1 and TRBV20-1 among them.

The CDR3 contains 15 residues. Germline V CDR1 and CDR2: SEHNR, FQNEAQ (reference sequence). The V segment lost 1 base and the J segment 13 bases; nucleotides outside the gene matches: 13. Unique molecular identifiers had been added to the TCR beta cDNA libraries. A single record per CDR3 protein comes from TCRdb applying MiXCR to the PCR reads. The sample has roughly 800,000 distinct CDR3 sequences; 46% are singletons. This TCR came from a girl aged 5-17 years with multiple sclerosis. The chain recombines TRBV7-9 with TRBJ2-1; 7 bases map to TRBD1. Sequenced material: blood. The CDR3, as DNA: TGTGCCAGCAGCTTAGGGGTTACCGGGACAGCCCCCCAGTTCTTC. Translating it yields CASSLGVTGTAPQFF.